The 14 T cell receptor beta chains given below trace back to one sample, sequenced in a study of cytomegalovirus exposure and HLA in healthy donors. Researchers ran the PCR with 60 Vbeta and 13 Jbeta primers. Sequencing was performed with immunoSEQ multiplex PCR; in TCRdb, only in-frame clones are kept and a portion is missing. The sample lists about 110,000 clones, under 80% occurring once. The sample comprised PBMCs. These receptors all stem from a woman between 40 and 50 years old in good health and CMV-seropositive.

The J gene is TRBJ2-5, the V gene TRBV6-1; 10 bases align to TRBD2. The germline V gene encodes CDR1 MNHNS and CDR2 SASEGT. V was pared by 2 bases and J by 9 bases, with 12 bases of the junction left unmatched. The CDR3 loop spans 16 amino acids. CDR3 coding DNA: TGTGCCAGCAGTGAAATGCTAGCGGGGGCCTACGGGCCCCAGTACTTC. This gives the protein CASSEMLAGAYGPQYF.

The genes are TRBV28 and TRBJ2-7, with 9 bases identical to TRBD1. The V and J ends lost 5 bases and 1 base, in that order; junction bases with no gene match: 6. Germline V gene data show CDR1 as MDHEN and CDR2 as SYDVKM. The CDR3 sequence is 15 residues long. The CDR3 sequence is CASSPGQGASYEQYF. Here the CDR3 DNA reads TGTGCCAGCAGTCCGGGACAGGGAGCATCCTACGAGCAGTACTTC.

This chain links TRBV5-1 with TRBJ2-2, with D unclear. The CDR3 contains 13 residues. V dropped 1 base and J dropped 3 bases, with 4 bases sitting between them. The germline V gene encodes CDR1 SGHRS and CDR2 YFSETQ. The CDR3 spells CASSLPDTGELFF. In DNA, the CDR3 is TGCGCCAGCAGCTTGCCAGACACCGGGGAGCTGTTTTTT.

This clone was seen a few times. This chain links TRBV9 with TRBJ2-7, with 12 bases fitting TRBD1. The CDR3 runs 14 residues. Trimming cost V 3 bases and J 5 bases; bases outside gene matches: 3. The germline V gene encodes CDR1 SGDLS and CDR2 YYNGEE. DNA for the CDR3: TGTGCCAGCAGCGGGGGACAGGGGGCGAACGAGCAGTACTTC. The encoded protein is CASSGGQGANEQYF.

This clone was seen a few times. As DNA, the CDR3 is TGCAGCGTTGGCGGGAGCTCCTACAATGAGCAGTTCTTC. Protein product: CSVGGSSYNEQFF. The chain combines TRBV29-1 with TRBJ2-1, with TRBD2 matching 7 bases. Germline CDR1 is SQVTM and CDR2 is ANQGSEA. J lost 0 bases, V lost 4 bases, and 0 bases had no gene match. The CDR3 runs 13 residues.

The chain carries TRBV10-3 and TRBJ1-5; D is possibly TRBD1 (6 bases). Trimming removed 5 bases at V and 0 bases at J, with 17 bases between. This CDR3 is built from 17 residues. Germline V gene data show CDR1 as ENHRY and CDR2 as SYGVKD. The CDR3 DNA reads as TGTGCCATCAGTTCGGACAGTGGGATATATAGCAATCAGCCCCAGCATTTT. It specifies CAISSDSGIYSNQPQHF.

The chain links TRBV11-3 to TRBJ1-1; D ambiguous. The CDR3 totals 17 residues. Looked up from germline, CDR1 is SGHNT and CDR2 is YENEEA. V was pared by 0 bases and J by 0 bases, with 14 bases between. The CDR3 protein is CASSLDGQTVMNTEAFF. DNA for the CDR3: TGTGCCAGCAGCTTAGATGGGCAGACCGTTATGAACACTGAAGCTTTCTTT.

V gene TRBV5-6 combines with J gene TRBJ2-5; D perhaps matches TRBD1 (5 bases). From germline, CDR1 is SGHDT and CDR2 YYEEEE. The CDR3 has 15 residues. The V end lost 0 bases, the J end lost 2 bases, and 11 bases lay between the germline ends. The CDR3 DNA reads TGTGCCAGCAGCTTGGTAGGGGTCAGACAAGAGACCCAGTACTTC. Translating it yields CASSLVGVRQETQYF.

This clone appeared a few times. V usage is TRBV7-2 and J usage is TRBJ1-3; the D is unclear. In germline, CDR1 is SGHTA, CDR2 FQGNSA. V was shortened by 0 bases and J by 1 base, with 7 bases between the two germline ends. The CDR3 contains 15 residues. The CDR3 DNA follows: TGTGCCAGCAGCTTAGCACCCGGGTCTGGAAACACCATATATTTT. It codes for CASSLAPGSGNTIYF. The variable domain in full, with the rest retrieved from reference TRBV7-2 and TRBJ1-3, is GAGVSQSPSNKVTEKGKDVELRCDPISGHTALYWYRQSLGQGLEFLIYFQGNSAPDKSGLPSDRFSAERTGGSVSTLTIQRTQQEDSAVYLCASSLAPGSGNTIYFGEGSWLTVV.

This clone was seen a handful of times. The J gene is TRBJ2-7, the V gene TRBV5-4; D perhaps matches TRBD1 (6 bases). Germline CDR1 and CDR2: SGHNT and YYREEE (reference sequence). This CDR3 region has 16 residues. The V gene lost 3 bases and the J gene lost 2 bases, with 18 bases spanning the gap. This CDR3 is CASSYSAGTNPYEQYF. CDR3 coding DNA: TGTGCCAGCAGCTACTCGGCCGGGACAAACCCCTACGAGCAGTACTTC.

The chain links TRBV5-1 to TRBJ2-1; tentative D call: TRBD2 (6 bases). This CDR3 is 15 amino acids long. Germline V gene data show CDR1 as SGHRS and CDR2 as YFSETQ. V was cut by 4 bases and J by 1 base, with 12 bases left in between. The CDR3 spells CASSLMGGSYNEQFF. CDR3 in DNA: TGCGCCAGCAGCCTGATGGGGGGTTCCTACAATGAGCAGTTCTTC.

The rearrangement links TRBV10-3 to TRBJ2-5; tentatively, D is TRBD2 (6 bases). Trimming removed 4 bases from V and 1 base from J, with 7 bases in between. Germline CDR1 and CDR2: ENHRY and SYGVKD. The length of the CDR3 is 13 residues. CDR3 sequence reads: CAISGGLQETQYF. DNA of the CDR3: TGTGCCATCAGTGGGGGACTCCAAGAGACCCAGTACTTC.

The J gene is TRBJ1-2, the V gene TRBV4-2; a weak D match, TRBD1 (6 bases). CDR1 and CDR2 (germline): LGHNA, YNFKEQ. The CDR3 is made up of 13 amino acids. The ends were cut back, 5 bases at V and 8 bases at J, with 15 bases in the middle. CDR3 coding DNA: TGTGCCAGCAGCTCAACGACAGGTGTCGGCTACACCTTC. This encodes CASSSTTGVGYTF.

Only a few counts were recorded for this clone. The CDR3 here is CASSLDGEQETQYF. The CDR3 coding sequence is TGTGCCAGCAGCTTGGACGGGGAACAAGAGACCCAGTACTTC. This chain connects TRBV7-2 to TRBJ2-5, with D maybe TRBD2 (5 bases). With 3 bases removed from V and 2 bases from J, the gap between germline ends came to 10 bases. The CDR3 is 14 amino acids. Germline-derived CDR1 and CDR2 are SGHTA and FQGNSA.